A selection of T cell receptor beta chains follows, all from one sample in a study of OX40 agonist ivuxolimab in advanced cancers. The protocol was immunoSEQ multiplex PCR, while the TCRdb copy is restricted to in-frame clones and leaves out a portion. The data contain tens of thousands of clones, 89% of them singletons. The material sequenced was CD4+ or CD8+ T cells sorted from blood, taken in a trial of the OX40 agonist ivuxolimab. The receptors stem from an adult with an advanced solid tumor such as melanoma, head and neck, liver or kidney cancer. Each CDR3 is given with its conserved first and last residue. A D gene is named only where the DNA matches it firmly. A row's size may be missing; if present it is once, few, many or a size class.

J gene: TRBJ2-7
V gene: TRBV6-6
CDR3 length: 14
D gene: -
clone size: -
CDR3 protein: CASSFRSSGYEQYF
CDR3 DNA: TGTGCCAGCAGTTTTCGGAGTAGCGGCTACGAGCAGTACTTC

J gene: TRBJ2-7
V gene: TRBV28
CDR3 length: 19
D gene: -
clone size: -
CDR3 protein: CASSQLPPFAGTFSYEQYF
CDR3 DNA: TGTGCCAGCAGTCAACTGCCCCCTTTTGCCGGGACCTTCTCCTACGAGCAGTACTTC

J gene: TRBJ2-3
V gene: TRBV7-9
CDR3 length: 14
D gene: -
clone size: -
CDR3 protein: CASSGEESTDTQYF
CDR3 DNA: TGTGCCAGCAGCGGGGAAGAGAGCACAGATACGCAGTATTTT

J gene: TRBJ1-2
V gene: TRBV7-9
CDR3 length: 15
D gene: TRBD1
clone size: -
CDR3 protein: CASSNAYGQGDGYTF
CDR3 DNA: TGTGCCAGCAGCAATGCTTATGGACAGGGGGATGGCTACACCTTC

J gene: TRBJ2-1
V gene: TRBV28
CDR3 length: 13
D gene: -
clone size: -
CDR3 protein: CASSKGGSGEQFF
CDR3 DNA: TGTGCCAGCAGTAAAGGGGGGTCCGGGGAGCAGTTCTTC

J gene: TRBJ2-5
V gene: TRBV27
CDR3 length: 16
D gene: TRBD2
clone size: -
CDR3 protein: CASSSLAGGLQETQYF
CDR3 DNA: TGTGCCAGCAGTTCTCTAGCGGGAGGGCTGCAAGAGACCCAGTACTTC

J gene: TRBJ1-2
V gene: TRBV19
CDR3 length: 13
D gene: -
clone size: -
CDR3 protein: CASSIGQLYGYTF
CDR3 DNA: TGTGCCAGTAGTATAGGGCAGCTCTATGGCTACACCTTC

J gene: TRBJ1-1
V gene: TRBV30
CDR3 length: 13
D gene: -
clone size: -
CDR3 protein: CAWSSGMNTEAFF
CDR3 DNA: TGTGCCTGGAGTTCAGGGATGAACACTGAAGCTTTCTTT

J gene: TRBJ1-1
V gene: TRBV30
CDR3 length: 14
D gene: -
clone size: -
CDR3 protein: CAWSVRGFNTEAFF
CDR3 DNA: TGTGCCTGGAGTGTACGGGGGTTTAACACTGAAGCTTTCTTT

J gene: TRBJ1-1
V gene: TRBV2
CDR3 length: 17
D gene: TRBD1
clone size: -
CDR3 protein: CASQSLEQGARNTEAFF
CDR3 DNA: TGTGCCAGCCAAAGCCTCGAACAGGGGGCGAGGAACACTGAAGCTTTCTTT

J gene: TRBJ2-7
V gene: TRBV6-1
CDR3 length: 12
D gene: -
clone size: -
CDR3 protein: CASSELSSEQYF
CDR3 DNA: TGTGCCAGCAGTGAATTATCCTCGGAGCAGTACTTC

J gene: TRBJ2-1
V gene: TRBV5-6
CDR3 length: 15
D gene: -
clone size: -
CDR3 protein: CASSPWRERNNEQFF
CDR3 DNA: TGTGCCAGCAGCCCTTGGCGGGAAAGGAACAATGAGCAGTTCTTC

J gene: TRBJ1-2
V gene: TRBV29-1
CDR3 length: 10
D gene: -
clone size: -
CDR3 protein: CSVEQGGYTF
CDR3 DNA: TGCAGCGTTGAACAAGGGGGCTACACCTTC

J gene: TRBJ1-2
V gene: TRBV10-2
CDR3 length: 15
D gene: -
clone size: -
CDR3 protein: CASSESLGQLTGYTF
CDR3 DNA: TGCGCCAGCAGTGAGTCGTTAGGACAGCTTACGGGCTACACCTTC

J gene: TRBJ2-5
V gene: TRBV4-1
CDR3 length: 15
D gene: -
clone size: -
CDR3 protein: CASSQDQLLQETQYF
CDR3 DNA: TGCGCCAGCAGCCAAGATCAACTTCTCCAAGAGACCCAGTACTTC

J gene: TRBJ1-1
V gene: TRBV9
CDR3 length: 13
D gene: -
clone size: few
CDR3 protein: CASSPKVGPGAFF
CDR3 DNA: TGTGCCAGCAGCCCAAAAGTCGGCCCTGGAGCTTTCTTT

J gene: TRBJ1-5
V gene: TRBV2
CDR3 length: 14
D gene: -
clone size: -
CDR3 protein: CASSEAGGMQPQHF
CDR3 DNA: TGTGCCAGCAGTGAAGCCGGCGGGATGCAGCCCCAGCATTTT

J gene: TRBJ1-3
V gene: TRBV4-2
CDR3 length: 15
D gene: -
clone size: -
CDR3 protein: CASSQDRGAGNTIYF
CDR3 DNA: TGTGCCAGCAGCCAAGATAGGGGTGCTGGAAACACCATATATTTT

J gene: TRBJ1-1
V gene: TRBV27
CDR3 length: 12
D gene: -
clone size: -
CDR3 protein: CASLTTGTEAFF
CDR3 DNA: TGTGCCAGCCTGACCACAGGTACCGAAGCTTTCTTT

J gene: TRBJ1-6
V gene: TRBV19
CDR3 length: 15
D gene: -
clone size: -
CDR3 protein: CASSISQGLISPLHF
CDR3 DNA: TGTGCCAGTAGTATATCACAGGGTCTGATTTCACCCCTCCACTTT

J gene: TRBJ2-4
V gene: TRBV5-4
CDR3 length: 16
D gene: -
clone size: -
CDR3 protein: CASSLEGLLSRNIQYF
CDR3 DNA: TGTGCCAGCAGCTTGGAGGGGTTGCTGAGTCGGAACATTCAGTACTTC

J gene: TRBJ2-7
V gene: TRBV6-1
CDR3 length: 16
D gene: TRBD2
clone size: -
CDR3 protein: CASSGGGGLVSYEQYF
CDR3 DNA: TGTGCCAGCAGTGGCGGAGGCGGACTAGTCTCCTACGAGCAGTACTTC

J gene: TRBJ1-2
V gene: TRBV28
CDR3 length: 13
D gene: -
clone size: -
CDR3 protein: CASSEIQGDGYTF
CDR3 DNA: TGTGCCAGCAGTGAGATACAGGGTGATGGCTACACCTTC

J gene: TRBJ2-6
V gene: TRBV2
CDR3 length: 13
D gene: -
clone size: -
CDR3 protein: CASSVRLSNVLTF
CDR3 DNA: TGTGCCAGCAGTGTTCGTTTATCCAACGTCCTGACTTTC

J gene: TRBJ1-2
V gene: TRBV5-1
CDR3 length: 13
D gene: -
clone size: once
CDR3 protein: CASSLGGNYGYTF
CDR3 DNA: TGCGCCAGCAGCTTGGGCGGGAACTATGGCTACACCTTC

J gene: TRBJ1-1
V gene: TRBV28
CDR3 length: 13
D gene: TRBD1
clone size: few
CDR3 protein: CASSLTGTGEAFF
CDR3 DNA: TGTGCCAGCAGTTTGACCGGGACAGGGGAAGCTTTCTTT

J gene: TRBJ2-7
V gene: TRBV2
CDR3 length: 15
D gene: TRBD1
clone size: -
CDR3 protein: CASSEAPGTVYEQYF
CDR3 DNA: TGTGCCAGCAGTGAAGCCCCCGGGACAGTGTACGAGCAGTACTTC

J gene: TRBJ1-3
V gene: TRBV7-9
CDR3 length: 15
D gene: -
clone size: -
CDR3 protein: CASSDPGTSGNTIYF
CDR3 DNA: TGTGCCAGCAGCGACCCCGGGACGTCGGGAAACACCATATATTTT

J gene: TRBJ1-5
V gene: TRBV5-5
CDR3 length: 14
D gene: -
clone size: -
CDR3 protein: CASSSGRQNQPQHF
CDR3 DNA: TGTGCCAGCAGCTCGGGACGGCAGAATCAGCCCCAGCATTTT

J gene: TRBJ2-5
V gene: TRBV2
CDR3 length: 12
D gene: -
clone size: -
CDR3 protein: CASSEWGETQYF
CDR3 DNA: TGTGCCAGCAGTGAGTGGGGAGAGACCCAGTACTTC

J gene: TRBJ2-4
V gene: TRBV30
CDR3 length: 13
D gene: TRBD2
clone size: -
CDR3 protein: CAWAWGRGDIQYF
CDR3 DNA: TGTGCCTGGGCTTGGGGTCGGGGGGACATTCAGTACTTC

J gene: TRBJ2-1
V gene: TRBV7-6
CDR3 length: 13
D gene: TRBD2
clone size: -
CDR3 protein: CASSRTSANEQFF
CDR3 DNA: TGTGCCAGCAGCCGGACTAGCGCCAATGAGCAGTTCTTC

J gene: TRBJ2-5
V gene: TRBV6-4
CDR3 length: 13
D gene: -
clone size: -
CDR3 protein: CASPRKGGETQYF
CDR3 DNA: TGTGCCAGCCCTAGGAAGGGGGGGGAGACCCAGTACTTC

J gene: TRBJ1-1
V gene: TRBV5-6
CDR3 length: 14
D gene: -
clone size: -
CDR3 protein: CASSPSSGQSEAFF
CDR3 DNA: TGTGCCAGCAGCCCCAGTTCGGGGCAAAGTGAAGCTTTCTTT

J gene: TRBJ2-1
V gene: TRBV27
CDR3 length: 15
D gene: -
clone size: -
CDR3 protein: CASSLGHPLYNEQFF
CDR3 DNA: TGTGCCAGCAGTTTGGGACACCCCCTATACAATGAGCAGTTCTTC

J gene: TRBJ1-3
V gene: TRBV5-6
CDR3 length: 18
D gene: -
clone size: -
CDR3 protein: CASSLGVWNSLSGNTIYF
CDR3 DNA: TGTGCCAGCAGCTTGGGGGTGTGGAACTCCCTCTCTGGAAACACCATATATTTT

J gene: TRBJ1-1
V gene: TRBV6-1
CDR3 length: 16
D gene: -
clone size: -
CDR3 protein: CASSEVGGNFNTEAFF
CDR3 DNA: TGTGCCAGCAGTGAAGTGGGGGGGAACTTCAACACTGAAGCTTTCTTT

J gene: TRBJ2-3
V gene: TRBV28
CDR3 length: 9
D gene: -
clone size: once
CDR3 protein: CASSTLQYF
CDR3 DNA: TGTGCCAGCAGTACTCTCCAGTATTTT

J gene: TRBJ2-5
V gene: TRBV7-2
CDR3 length: 16
D gene: -
clone size: few
CDR3 protein: CASSLAPPLGKETQYF
CDR3 DNA: TGTGCCAGCAGCTTAGCGCCGCCCCTGGGGAAAGAGACCCAGTACTTC

J gene: TRBJ2-3
V gene: TRBV9
CDR3 length: 12
D gene: -
clone size: -
CDR3 protein: CASSLNGGTQYF
CDR3 DNA: TGTGCCAGCAGCCTCAACGGGGGTACGCAGTATTTT

J gene: TRBJ2-6
V gene: TRBV7-8
CDR3 length: 16
D gene: -
clone size: -
CDR3 protein: CASSQIDSSGANVLTF
CDR3 DNA: TGTGCCAGCAGCCAAATTGACAGCTCTGGGGCCAACGTCCTGACTTTC

J gene: TRBJ1-2
V gene: TRBV5-6
CDR3 length: 15
D gene: -
clone size: -
CDR3 protein: CASSLGAERNYGYTF
CDR3 DNA: TGTGCCAGCAGCTTGGGGGCGGAGAGGAACTATGGCTACACCTTC

J gene: TRBJ1-1
V gene: TRBV18
CDR3 length: 13
D gene: -
clone size: -
CDR3 protein: CASSPGLDTEAFF
CDR3 DNA: TGTGCCAGCTCTCCAGGGTTGGACACTGAAGCTTTCTTT

J gene: TRBJ2-1
V gene: TRBV7-9
CDR3 length: 12
D gene: -
clone size: once
CDR3 protein: CASSLANNEQFF
CDR3 DNA: TGTGCCAGCAGCTTAGCGAACAATGAGCAGTTCTTC

J gene: TRBJ2-1
V gene: TRBV28
CDR3 length: 17
D gene: TRBD2
clone size: -
CDR3 protein: CASRRDSGLAGVGEQFF
CDR3 DNA: TGTGCCAGCAGGCGCGACTCGGGACTAGCGGGAGTGGGCGAGCAGTTCTTC

J gene: TRBJ2-3
V gene: TRBV9
CDR3 length: 16
D gene: -
clone size: once
CDR3 protein: CASSVSGQGYLDTQYF
CDR3 DNA: TGTGCCAGCAGCGTGTCAGGGCAGGGGTATTTAGATACGCAGTATTTT

J gene: TRBJ2-3
V gene: TRBV4-1
CDR3 length: 17
D gene: TRBD2
clone size: -
CDR3 protein: CASSQVASGSSTDTQYF
CDR3 DNA: TGCGCCAGCAGCCAAGTGGCTAGCGGGAGCAGCACAGATACGCAGTATTTT

J gene: TRBJ2-3
V gene: TRBV6-5
CDR3 length: 13
D gene: -
clone size: -
CDR3 protein: CASKTGESDTQYF
CDR3 DNA: TGTGCCAGCAAAACGGGAGAGTCAGATACGCAGTATTTT

J gene: TRBJ2-3
V gene: TRBV19
CDR3 length: 15
D gene: TRBD2
clone size: -
CDR3 protein: CASSIGGGRADTQYF
CDR3 DNA: TGTGCCAGTAGTATAGGGGGGGGTCGTGCAGATACGCAGTATTTT

J gene: TRBJ2-1
V gene: TRBV28
CDR3 length: 15
D gene: TRBD2
clone size: -
CDR3 protein: CASSLVGLETDEQFF
CDR3 DNA: TGTGCCAGCAGTTTAGTGGGACTAGAGACCGATGAGCAGTTCTTC

J gene: TRBJ2-1
V gene: TRBV7-2
CDR3 length: 10
D gene: -
clone size: -
CDR3 protein: CASSYNEQFF
CDR3 DNA: TGTGCCAGCAGCTACAATGAGCAGTTCTTC

J gene: TRBJ2-1
V gene: TRBV7-9
CDR3 length: 13
D gene: TRBD1
clone size: -
CDR3 protein: CASSLRTGNEQFF
CDR3 DNA: TGTGCCAGCAGCTTGCGGACAGGGAATGAGCAGTTCTTC

J gene: TRBJ1-6
V gene: TRBV19
CDR3 length: 15
D gene: -
clone size: -
CDR3 protein: CASRLRAGNNSPLHF
CDR3 DNA: TGTGCCAGTAGGCTGAGGGCGGGGAATAATTCACCCCTCCACTTT